The 6 T cell receptor beta chains reported below all come from one sample, sequenced in a study of blood T cell repertoires in COVID-19. The repertoire was sequenced with immunoSEQ multiplex PCR; TCRdb's copy has only in-frame clones and lacks some. This sample has 650,000 to 800,000 clones; 85% to 90% occur once, and the top ten carry about 0.26%. Material: peripheral blood. These receptors all come from a young woman with acute or convalescent COVID-19.

This sequence joins TRBV24-1 and TRBJ1-2; 8 bases map to TRBD1. The CDR3 consists of 16 residues. Germline CDR1 reads KGHDR; CDR2 reads SFDVKD. V gave up 3 bases and J gave up 10 bases; unmatched junction bases: 15. The CDR3 nucleotides read TGTGCCACCAGTGATGCCAAAGCAGGGGGCTCCCGTGTCTACACCTTC. Its translation is CATSDAKAGGSRVYTF.

This clone came up once. The gene calls are TRBV30 and TRBJ1-6, with TRBD1 matching 8 bases. The CDR3 spans 12 residues. V trimming: 7 bases; J trimming: 7 bases; junction bases outside the gene matches: 3. Germline V gives CDR1 GTSNPN, CDR2 SVGIG (reference sequence). CDR3: CALNRGNSPLHF. CDR3 coding DNA: TGTGCCTTGAACAGGGGGAATTCACCCCTCCACTTT.

The rearrangement joins TRBV29-1 to TRBJ2-1; D is possibly TRBD2 (6 bases). CDR1 SQVTM and CDR2 ANQGSEA come from the germline V gene. This CDR3 is built from 12 residues. V gave up 3 bases and J gave up 5 bases, with 8 bases separating them. CDR3: CSVDGGNNEQFF. CDR3 nucleotides: TGCAGCGTTGACGGGGGAAACAATGAGCAGTTCTTC.

The V gene is TRBV6-5, the J gene TRBJ2-6, with TRBD2 as a possible D gene (5 bases). Trimming cost V 8 bases and J 2 bases, with 10 bases left between them. The CDR3 has 14 residues. Germline CDR1 and CDR2: MNHEY and SVGAGI. CDR3 coding DNA: TGTGCCAGCCAGAGGCGGGCTGGGGCCAACGTCCTGACTTTC. Amino acids: CASQRRAGANVLTF.

V and J are TRBV5-1 and TRBJ2-5; a weak D match, TRBD1 (6 bases). Germline CDR1 and CDR2: SGHRS and YFSETQ. The V end lost 10 bases, the J end lost 5 bases, and 24 bases lay between the germline ends. The CDR3 is made up of 15 amino acids. The CDR3 sequence: CASSWGQQSGETQYF. For the CDR3, the DNA is TGCGCCTCCTCTTGGGGGCAACAATCGGGGGAGACCCAGTACTTC.

This chain links TRBV4-3 with TRBJ1-5; no firm D call. This CDR3 contains 14 residues. CDR1 is LGHNA and CDR2 is YSLEER in the germline V gene. V was trimmed by 2 bases and J by 2 bases, leaving 7 bases between them. CDR3 sequence: CASSQRVRNQPQHF. The CDR3 region has the DNA TGCGCCAGCAGCCAACGAGTACGCAATCAGCCCCAGCATTTT.